This T cell receptor beta chain was observed in a study of T cell responses to AZD1222 COVID-19 vaccine. Study background: Recipients boosted at about 4 weeks or about 12 weeks are pooled.

The repertoire was sequenced with immunoSEQ multiplex PCR; TCRdb's copy has only in-frame clones and lacks some. The profile shows 100,000 or so clones, 85% to 90% of them singletons. A note on this clone: Its target is unknown.

Study-wide results and caveats: At baseline, just five to seven AZD1222 recipients tested seropositive. Without day 14 samples, only post-peak T cell repertoires were studied.

V lost 0 bases, J lost 3 bases, and 11 bases stayed unmatched. Per germline, CDR1 LGHNA and CDR2 YNFKEQ. The CDR3 consists of 19 residues. The chain couples TRBV4-2 to TRBJ2-7; TRBD2 matches at 13 bases. This clonotype was obtained from an adult in good health. The source was peripheral blood, collected on day 0 of AZD1222 vaccination. The CDR3 loop reads CASSQDPGLAGRKLYEQYF. The CDR3 region has the DNA TGTGCCAGCAGCCAAGATCCGGGACTAGCGGGGCGAAAACTCTACGAGCAGTACTTC.